Following are 27 T cell receptor beta chains from one sample sequenced in a study of OX40 agonist ivuxolimab in advanced cancers. The method was immunoSEQ multiplex PCR; TCRdb's version includes in-frame clones alone and lacks a portion of them. Of 15,000 to 20,000 clones listed, around 87% are singletons. The source material was CD4+ or CD8+ T cells sorted from blood, sampled in a trial of the OX40 agonist ivuxolimab. The receptors here all came from an adult with an advanced solid tumor such as melanoma, head and neck, liver or kidney cancer.

This sequence joins TRBV30 and TRBJ2-7, with 9 nucleotides matching TRBD1. The germline gives CDR1 GTSNPN, CDR2 SVGIG (reference sequence). V lost 6 bases to trimming and J lost 6 bases; unmatched junction nucleotides: 9. This CDR3 has 13 residues. The CDR3 spells CACRTGTGLEQYF. The CDR3, as DNA: TGTGCCTGCCGGACCGGGACAGGGCTCGAGCAGTACTTC.

This clone has only one observation. The V gene is TRBV5-4, the J gene TRBJ1-2; possible D gene TRBD1, 5 bases. The CDR3 sequence is 14 residues long. Trimming removed 4 bases at V and 8 bases at J, with 18 bases between. Germline V gene sequence: CDR1 SGHNT, CDR2 YYREEE (reference sequence). The CDR3 region is CASSLRAGVWGYTF. As DNA, the CDR3 is TGTGCCAGCAGCCTGCGGGCGGGGGTGTGGGGCTACACCTTC.

This clone is a singleton in its sample. The V and J genes are TRBV27 and TRBJ2-2; D not resolved. This CDR3 has 16 amino acids. Trimming removed 5 bases at V and 0 bases at J, with 13 bases between. Looked up from germline, CDR1 is MNHEY and CDR2 is SMNVEV (reference sequence). This CDR3 is CASSRPAPANTGELFF. In nucleotides, the CDR3 is TGTGCCAGCAGTCGGCCAGCCCCAGCGAACACCGGGGAGCTGTTTTTT.

The genes are TRBV6-6 and TRBJ1-1, with TRBD1 identical over 7 bases. CDR1 and CDR2 (germline): MNHNY, SVGAGI (reference sequence). V dropped 7 bases and J dropped 1; count of bases not matched to a gene: 3. The CDR3 loop spans 13 amino acids. CDR3 coding DNA: TGTGCCAGCAAGGGGACAGCGAACACTGAAGCTTTCTTT. It yields the protein CASKGTANTEAFF.

The table lists this clone with a few counts. The V call is TRBV18, the J call TRBJ1-2, with D perhaps matching TRBD1 (6 bases). Germline V lookup: CDR1 KGHSH, CDR2 LQKENI. The CDR3 length is 15 residues. Trimming cost V 2 bases and J 7 bases, with 17 bases left between them. The CDR3: CASSPEDQGGIGYTF. The DNA of the CDR3 is TGTGCCAGCTCACCAGAGGATCAAGGGGGAATTGGCTACACCTTC.

The chain uses TRBV7-6 and TRBJ2-7; the D call may be TRBD1 or TRBD2 (5 bases each). Looked up from germline, CDR1 is SGHVS and CDR2 is FNYEAQ. The CDR3 covers 13 residues. V shed 5 bases and J shed 7 bases, with 15 bases lying between them. CDR3: CASSPSGGREQYF. Here the CDR3 DNA reads TGTGCCAGCAGCCCTAGTGGGGGTAGAGAGCAGTACTTC. Full variable domain (outside the CDR3, taken from reference TRBV7-6 and TRBJ2-7): GAGVSQSPRYKVTKRGQDVALRCDPISGHVSLYWYRQALGQGPEFLTYFNYEAQQDKSGLPNDRFSAERPEGSISTLTIQRTEQRDSAMYRCASSPSGGREQYFGPGTRLTVT.

This chain links TRBV28 with TRBJ1-1; no clear D gene. The CDR3 is 14 residues long. Germline V lookup: CDR1 MDHEN, CDR2 SYDVKM. With 3 bases removed from V and 0 bases from J, the gap between germline ends came to 8 bases. The CDR3 DNA is TGTGCCAGCAGTTTGGGGAGGGTGAACACTGAAGCTTTCTTT. This codes for CASSLGRVNTEAFF.

The chain has TRBV30 and TRBJ2-2; TRBD2 might be the D (5 bases). Germline-derived CDR1 and CDR2 are GTSNPN and SVGIG (reference sequence). This CDR3 spans 12 amino acids. The V and J ends lost 1 base and 5 bases respectively, with 5 bases between them. CDR3 DNA: TGTGCCTGGAGTGCGGGAACCGGGGAGCTGTTTTTT. It specifies CAWSAGTGELFF.

The chain couples TRBV27 to TRBJ2-3, with 7 bases that match TRBD2. V was clipped by 2 bases and J by 5 bases; unmatched bases: 7. The CDR3 sequence is 15 residues long. Germline V gives CDR1 MNHEY, CDR2 SMNVEV (reference sequence). The chain's CDR3 is CASSLGGSRVDTQYF. CDR3 nucleotides: TGTGCCAGCAGTTTAGGCGGGAGTCGGGTAGATACGCAGTATTTT.

The chain combines TRBV27 with TRBJ2-1, with D uncertain. The germline gives CDR1 MNHEY, CDR2 SMNVEV (reference sequence). CDR3 length: 11 residues. With 8 bases removed from V and 6 bases from J, the gap between germline ends came to 8 bases. This chain's CDR3 is CASPRCNEQFF. CDR3 DNA: TGTGCCAGCCCCCGGTGCAATGAGCAGTTCTTC.

On this clone itself: One junction end disagrees with the germline gene, perhaps due to a read error. The V call is TRBV28, the J call TRBJ2-1; 7 bases map to TRBD2. CDR1 and CDR2 (germline): MDHEN, SYDVKM. CDR3 length equals 14 residues. The CDR3 sequence: CTSRRGSGYNEQFF. CDR3 nucleotides: TGTACCAGCAGAAGAGGTAGCGGGTACAATGAGCAGTTCTTC.

This rearrangement joins TRBV6-1 to TRBJ1-1, with no clear D. V lost 7 bases and J lost 2, with 17 bases in between. Germline lookup yields CDR1 MNHNS and CDR2 SASEGT. This CDR3 has 15 amino acids. CDR3 nucleotides: TGTGCCAGCACCCAAAGGAGCAACCAAAACACTGAAGCTTTCTTT. Its translation is CASTQRSNQNTEAFF.

The J gene is TRBJ1-2, the V gene TRBV28; 8 bases line up with TRBD1. V trimming: 0 bases; J trimming: 2 bases; junction bases outside the gene matches: 8. The CDR3 has 17 residues. The V gene's germline CDR1 is MDHEN and CDR2 SYDVKM. The CDR3, as DNA: TGTGCCAGCAGTTTATGGGTGACAGGGGATTCCAACTATGGCTACACCTTC. This translates into CASSLWVTGDSNYGYTF.

The chain couples TRBV7-9 to TRBJ2-7; no reliable D call. The length of the CDR3 is 11 residues. Germline V CDR1 and CDR2: SEHNR, FQNEAQ (reference sequence). Trimming stripped 3 bases from V and 5 bases from J, with 5 bases between. Here the CDR3 reads CASSFNHEQYF. The CDR3 nucleotides are TGTGCCAGCAGCTTTAACCACGAGCAGTACTTC.

This CDR3 is CASSLLTAGRAKNIQYF. DNA of the CDR3: TGTGCCAGCAGTTTATTGACAGCCGGACGGGCCAAAAACATTCAGTACTTC. The chain carries TRBV28 and TRBJ2-4, with a possible D match to TRBD1 (5 bases). V was clipped by 1 base and J by 1 base, with 14 bases between them. Germline V gene lookup returns CDR1 MDHEN and CDR2 SYDVKM. The CDR3 has 17 residues.

V is TRBV27 and J is TRBJ1-1; no definite D call. The CDR3 length is 14 residues. Germline V gene data show CDR1 as MNHEY and CDR2 as SMNVEV (reference sequence). V lost 3 bases and J 2 bases, leaving 10 bases between the germline ends. The DNA of the CDR3 is TGTGCCAGCAGTTTGTTAGGTGACAACACTGAAGCTTTCTTT. Amino acids: CASSLLGDNTEAFF.

This clone showed up just once. The rearrangement links TRBV5-8 to TRBJ1-5; possible D gene TRBD1, 6 bases. The CDR3 is 15 amino acids. The germline V gene encodes CDR1 SGHTS and CDR2 YDEGEE. V was pared by 2 bases and J by 0 bases, with 9 bases between. The CDR3, as DNA: TGTGCCAGCAGCTTTCAGGGGTATAGCAATCAGCCCCAGCATTTT. Its protein is CASSFQGYSNQPQHF.

This clone was detected only a few times. DNA for the CDR3: TGTGCCACCGGGGACATTCTCACTGAAGCTTTCTTT. Translation gives CATGDILTEAFF. This sequence joins TRBV10-3 and TRBJ1-1; a weak D match, TRBD1 (6 bases). The CDR3 runs 12 residues. V lost 10 bases to trimming and J lost 4 bases, with 13 bases between them. CDR1 is ENHRY, CDR2 SYGVKD, per germline.

This clone appeared a few times. V usage is TRBV5-1 and J usage is TRBJ2-7, with D possibly TRBD1 on 6 matching bases. Germline loops: CDR1 SGHRS, CDR2 YFSETQ. This CDR3 region has 15 residues. V lost 3 bases and J lost 1, with 14 bases in between. CDR3 coding DNA: TGCGCCAGCAGCTCCGGACAGCTTATTTCCTACGAGCAGTACTTC. It specifies CASSSGQLISYEQYF.

The chain has TRBV28 and TRBJ1-1; unclear D gene. V was cut by 2 bases and J by 1 base, with 5 bases left in between. The CDR3 sequence is 13 residues long. From germline, CDR1 is MDHEN and CDR2 SYDVKM. The CDR3 spells CASSLVENTEAFF. Here the CDR3 DNA reads TGTGCCAGCAGTTTAGTGGAGAACACTGAAGCTTTCTTT.

The chain links TRBV7-6 to TRBJ2-1; D is perhaps TRBD1 (5 bases). Trimming left V 4 bases short and J 6 bases short, with 16 bases between. CDR1 is SGHVS and CDR2 is FNYEAQ in the germline V gene. The CDR3 sequence is 15 residues long. The CDR3 DNA reads as TGTGCCAGCAGCTCACAAGGGGAATTGGTCAATGAGCAGTTCTTC. Protein: CASSSQGELVNEQFF.

The chain employs TRBV9 and TRBJ2-2; D is perhaps TRBD1 or TRBD2 (5 bases each). Germline V CDR1 and CDR2: SGDLS, YYNGEE. V was clipped by 0 bases and J by 4 bases, with 16 bases between them. The CDR3 loop spans 17 amino acids. The CDR3 bases are TGTGCCAGCAGCGTAGATGGTACGGGGCCCGCCACCGGGGAGCTGTTTTTT. Translation: CASSVDGTGPATGELFF.

The rearrangement links TRBV5-4 to TRBJ2-1, with 11 positions matching TRBD2. Germline V gene lookup returns CDR1 SGHNT and CDR2 YYREEE (reference sequence). The CDR3 is 16 residues long. J gave up 2 bases and V 5 bases, and 6 bases lay outside the gene matches. The CDR3 here is CASSFKGLAAYNEQFF. In DNA form, the CDR3 reads TGTGCCAGCAGTTTTAAGGGACTAGCGGCCTACAATGAGCAGTTCTTC. The full variable domain, with the rest looked up from reference TRBV5-4 and TRBJ2-1, is ETGVTQSPTHLIKTRGQQVTLRCSSQSGHNTVSWYQQALGQGPQFIFQYYREEENGRGNFPPRFSGLQFPNYSSELNVNALELDDSALYLCASSFKGLAAYNEQFFGPGTRLTVL.

The chain couples TRBV7-9 to TRBJ2-1; D call uncertain. This CDR3 region has 12 residues. Trimming shortened V by 4 bases and J by 7 bases, and 8 bases separated the two germline ends. CDR1 and CDR2 from the germline V gene are SEHNR and FQNEAQ (reference sequence). CDR3 bases: TGTGCCAGCAGCTACTACTCGAATGAGCAGTTCTTC. Protein: CASSYYSNEQFF.

The chain uses TRBV9 and TRBJ2-7; no definite D call. From germline, CDR1 is SGDLS and CDR2 YYNGEE. Trimming shortened V by 4 bases and J by 4 bases, and 9 bases separated the two germline ends. The CDR3 is 12 residues long. The DNA for the CDR3 is TGTGCCAGCAGCACCCCAGGTTACGAGCAGTACTTC. Translated: CASSTPGYEQYF.

CDR3 nucleotide sequence: TGTGCCAGCAGCTCCCTAGCGGGAGGGCTCACAGATACGCAGTATTTT. Translated: CASSSLAGGLTDTQYF. The gene calls are TRBV7-9 and TRBJ2-3; 12 bases line up with TRBD2. CDR1 and CDR2 from the germline V gene are SEHNR and FQNEAQ (reference sequence). The V and J ends lost 4 bases and 2 bases, in that order; junction bases with no gene match: 4. CDR3 length: 16 amino acids.

This clone has only a few counts. J is TRBJ1-5 and V is TRBV27; D is ambiguous. The CDR3 sequence is 13 residues long. The germline V and J ends were trimmed by 0 bases and 3 bases, with 3 bases remaining between them. Germline V gene sequence: CDR1 MNHEY, CDR2 SMNVEV (reference sequence). The CDR3 coding sequence is TGTGCCAGCAGTTTATCGAACAATCAGCCCCAGCATTTT. Its protein product is CASSLSNNQPQHF.